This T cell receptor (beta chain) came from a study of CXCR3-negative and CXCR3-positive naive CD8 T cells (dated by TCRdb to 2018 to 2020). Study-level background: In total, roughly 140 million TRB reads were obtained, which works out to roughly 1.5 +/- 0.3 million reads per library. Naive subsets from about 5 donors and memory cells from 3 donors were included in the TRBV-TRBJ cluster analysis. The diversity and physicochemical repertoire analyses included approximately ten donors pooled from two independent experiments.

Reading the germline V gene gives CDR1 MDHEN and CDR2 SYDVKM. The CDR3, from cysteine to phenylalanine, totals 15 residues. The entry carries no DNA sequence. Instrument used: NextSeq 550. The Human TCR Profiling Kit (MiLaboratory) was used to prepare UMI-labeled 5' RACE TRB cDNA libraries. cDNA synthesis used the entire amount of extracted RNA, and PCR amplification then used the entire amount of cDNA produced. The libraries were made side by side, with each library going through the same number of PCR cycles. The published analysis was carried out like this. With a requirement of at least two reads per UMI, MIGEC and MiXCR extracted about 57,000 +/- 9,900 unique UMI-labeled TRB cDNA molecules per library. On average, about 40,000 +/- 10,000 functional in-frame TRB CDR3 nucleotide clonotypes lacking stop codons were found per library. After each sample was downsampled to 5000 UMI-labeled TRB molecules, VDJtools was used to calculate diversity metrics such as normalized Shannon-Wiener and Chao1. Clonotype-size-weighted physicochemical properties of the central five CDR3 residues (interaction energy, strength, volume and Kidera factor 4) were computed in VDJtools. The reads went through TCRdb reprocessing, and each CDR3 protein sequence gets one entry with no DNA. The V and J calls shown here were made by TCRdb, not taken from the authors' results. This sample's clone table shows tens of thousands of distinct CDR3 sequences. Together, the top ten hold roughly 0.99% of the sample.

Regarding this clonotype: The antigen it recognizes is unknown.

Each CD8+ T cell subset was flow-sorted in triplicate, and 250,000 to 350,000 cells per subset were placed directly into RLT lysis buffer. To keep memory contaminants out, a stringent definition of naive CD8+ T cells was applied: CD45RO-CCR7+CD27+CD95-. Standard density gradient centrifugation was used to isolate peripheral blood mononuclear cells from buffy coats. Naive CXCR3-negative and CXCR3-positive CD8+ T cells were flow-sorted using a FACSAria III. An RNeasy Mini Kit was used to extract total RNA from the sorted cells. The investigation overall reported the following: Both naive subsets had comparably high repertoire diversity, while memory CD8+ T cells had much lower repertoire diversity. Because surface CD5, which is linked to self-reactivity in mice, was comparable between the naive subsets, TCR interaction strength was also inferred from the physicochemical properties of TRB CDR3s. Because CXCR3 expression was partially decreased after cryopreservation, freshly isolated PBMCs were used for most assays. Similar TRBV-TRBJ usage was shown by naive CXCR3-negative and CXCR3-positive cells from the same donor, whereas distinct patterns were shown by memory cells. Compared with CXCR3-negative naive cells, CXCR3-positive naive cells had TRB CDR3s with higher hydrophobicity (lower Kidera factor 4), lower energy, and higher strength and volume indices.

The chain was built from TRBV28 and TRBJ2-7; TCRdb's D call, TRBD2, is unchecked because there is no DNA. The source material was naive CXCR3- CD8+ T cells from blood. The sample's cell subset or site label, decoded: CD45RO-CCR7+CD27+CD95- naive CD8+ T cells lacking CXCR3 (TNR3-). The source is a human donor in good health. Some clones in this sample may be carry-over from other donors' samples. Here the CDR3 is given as CASSSPSQGNYEQYF.